This T cell receptor beta chain was identified in a study of T cell repertoires in cytomegalovirus infection (dated by TCRdb to about 2019). About the investigation overall: Donor HLA type was relevant to the analysis, as public TCR beta signatures indicated carriage of CMV infection together with the matching HLA type. Beyond this particular receptor, the publication reports: In both this cohort and an independent cohort of over 350 donors, the cumulative frequency of public TCR beta family members distinguished carriers of CMV infection plus the relevant HLA type. In the ex vivo response, HLA-C-restricted CMV-specific TCR beta clonotypes were dominant, and in two of eight donors the single most frequent clonotype came from this HLA-C-restricted group.

Comments on this clonotype: Its antigen has not been determined. Within one base of it there is no much larger clone, and no base qualities were kept.

The CDR3 sequence holds 11 residues, the cysteine and phenylalanine included. CDR3 DNA is the only sequence kept; it has 33 bases, read in frame from the first base. CDR1 is given as DFQATT and CDR2 as SNEGSKA, both from the germline V gene (reference sequence). V is clipped by 4 bases and J by 8 bases, and the sequence between their germline boundaries is 12 bases long. Sequencer: Illumina HiSeq 1500. In TCRdb, the public reads were trimmed at Q25 with fastp and aligned with MiXCR, with productive beta chains retained. Entries are consolidated by CDR3 protein sequence, retaining the most common genes and DNA. Across this sample there are about 260,000 distinct CDR3 sequences, with roughly an eighth seen only once. The ten largest clones add up to about 8.7% of the sample.

This sequence was found in a human donor in good health (CMV status not recorded). Some clones in this sample may be carry-over from other donors' samples. The sample consisted of PBMCs. The chain uses TRBV20-1 and TRBJ2-7; the D gene is possibly TRBD1, with 6 bases matching. DNA sequence: TGCAGTGCTACCCCTGACAGGAAGCAGTACTTC. This is translated as CSATPDRKQYF.